This section outlines one TCR beta chain sequence together with its context. Profiled with immunoSEQ multiplex PCR; TCRdb holds only in-frame clones, not every one. The data contain around 120,000 clones, approximately 90% of them singletons. These data originate in a study of control samples from healthy donors and cancer patients. Per germline, CDR1 SNHLY and CDR2 FYNNEI. V was clipped by 7 bases and J by 8 bases, with 11 bases between them. The CDR3 totals 11 residues. Sequenced input: blood. The sequence came from a woman under 30 in good health. The chain uses TRBV2 and TRBJ1-2; D uncertain. The DNA of the CDR3 is TGTGCCAGCAACCCCATGGAAGGCTACACCTTC. Its translation: CASNPMEGYTF.